The rows below give T cell receptor beta chains drawn from one sample of a study of STAT5B mutations in CD4+ large granular lymphocyte leukemia. The assay was immunoSEQ multiplex PCR, and TCRdb's table has in-frame clones only and misses some. The sample has about 33,000 clones; approximately 81% are singletons. The sample comprised CD4+ T cells from blood buffy coats. These receptors came from a human donor in good health. The CDR3 runs from the conserved cysteine through the conserved F or W. Each record gives: D gene, V gene, J gene, clone size, CDR3 protein, CDR3 DNA. The D gene is left open where the match is weak. Rows give clone size only sometimes, using once, few, many, or a class for an expanded clone.

d_gene: .; v_gene: TRBV5-8; j_gene: TRBJ1-2; abundance: .; CDR3aa: CASSSDGDNYTF; CDR3nt: TGTGCCAGCAGCTCGGACGGAGATAATTACACCTTC
d_gene: .; v_gene: TRBV28; j_gene: TRBJ1-5; abundance: few; CDR3aa: CASTEDSTSNQPQHF; CDR3nt: TGTGCCAGCACCGAAGACAGCACTAGCAATCAGCCCCAGCATTTT
d_gene: .; v_gene: TRBV28; j_gene: TRBJ1-2; abundance: .; CDR3aa: CASSSGGYGYTF; CDR3nt: TGTGCCAGCTCCTCGGGAGGCTATGGCTACACCTTC
d_gene: .; v_gene: TRBV5-6; j_gene: TRBJ2-2; abundance: .; CDR3aa: CASSLAVGWTGELFF; CDR3nt: TGTGCCAGCAGCTTGGCGGTAGGTTGGACCGGGGAGCTGTTTTTT
d_gene: TRBD1; v_gene: TRBV5-4; j_gene: TRBJ2-5; abundance: .; CDR3aa: CASSLQGIGETQYF; CDR3nt: TGTGCCAGCAGCTTACAGGGGATTGGGGAGACCCAGTACTTC
d_gene: .; v_gene: TRBV7-2; j_gene: TRBJ1-1; abundance: .; CDR3aa: CASSPSGGSNTEAFF; CDR3nt: TGTGCCAGCAGCCCGAGTGGCGGTTCGAACACTGAAGCTTTCTTT
d_gene: .; v_gene: TRBV6-5; j_gene: TRBJ1-1; abundance: .; CDR3aa: CASSYSTRGDTEAFF; CDR3nt: TGTGCCAGCAGTTACTCGACCAGGGGTGACACTGAAGCTTTCTTT
d_gene: TRBD1; v_gene: TRBV5-4; j_gene: TRBJ1-2; abundance: .; CDR3aa: CASSLARTGGIGYTF; CDR3nt: TGTGCCAGCAGCTTGGCTCGGACAGGGGGCATTGGCTACACCTTT
d_gene: TRBD1; v_gene: TRBV11-2; j_gene: TRBJ2-5; abundance: .; CDR3aa: CASSQTGGQETQYF; CDR3nt: TGTGCCAGCAGCCAGACAGGGGGCCAAGAGACCCAGTACTTC
d_gene: TRBD1; v_gene: TRBV2; j_gene: TRBJ2-7; abundance: .; CDR3aa: CASSRQGARHEQYF; CDR3nt: TGTGCCAGCAGTCGACAGGGGGCTCGCCACGAGCAGTACTTC
d_gene: TRBD2; v_gene: TRBV10-3; j_gene: TRBJ2-4; abundance: .; CDR3aa: CAISEFLAGGGKNIQYF; CDR3nt: TGTGCCATCAGTGAGTTCCTAGCGGGAGGAGGTAAAAACATTCAGTACTTC
d_gene: TRBD1; v_gene: TRBV29-1; j_gene: TRBJ1-2; abundance: .; CDR3aa: CSAVKGAGYGYTF; CDR3nt: TGCAGCGCCGTGAAGGGGGCAGGCTATGGCTACACCTTC
d_gene: .; v_gene: TRBV11-3; j_gene: TRBJ2-5; abundance: .; CDR3aa: CASSSGETQYF; CDR3nt: TGTGCCAGCAGCTCCGGAGAGACCCAGTACTTC
d_gene: .; v_gene: TRBV19; j_gene: TRBJ2-5; abundance: .; CDR3aa: CASSVGNQETQYF; CDR3nt: TGTGCCAGTAGCGTAGGAAACCAAGAGACCCAGTACTTC
d_gene: .; v_gene: TRBV7-2; j_gene: TRBJ1-2; abundance: .; CDR3aa: CASSLANAGVGYTF; CDR3nt: TGTGCCAGCAGCTTAGCCAACGCAGGGGTTGGCTACACCTTC
d_gene: TRBD1; v_gene: TRBV5-1; j_gene: TRBJ2-1; abundance: .; CDR3aa: CASKGQGSLISYNEQFF; CDR3nt: TGCGCCAGCAAGGGACAGGGTTCCCTAATTTCCTACAATGAGCAGTTCTTC
d_gene: TRBD2; v_gene: TRBV5-4; j_gene: TRBJ2-7; abundance: few; CDR3aa: CASSAGGAISYEQYF; CDR3nt: TGTGCCAGCAGTGCCGGGGGGGCCATCTCCTACGAGCAGTACTTC
d_gene: TRBD2; v_gene: TRBV19; j_gene: TRBJ2-3; abundance: .; CDR3aa: CASTATGLAGGRADTQYF; CDR3nt: TGTGCCAGTACGGCTACGGGACTAGCGGGAGGGCGGGCAGATACGCAGTATTTT
d_gene: TRBD1; v_gene: TRBV7-9; j_gene: TRBJ1-4; abundance: .; CDR3aa: CASSGTGDMNEKLFF; CDR3nt: TGTGCCAGCAGCGGTACAGGGGATATGAATGAAAAACTGTTTTTT
d_gene: TRBD2; v_gene: TRBV7-7; j_gene: TRBJ2-1; abundance: .; CDR3aa: CARKLAGSGDEQFF; CDR3nt: TGTGCCAGAAAACTAGCGGGGAGCGGGGATGAGCAGTTCTTC